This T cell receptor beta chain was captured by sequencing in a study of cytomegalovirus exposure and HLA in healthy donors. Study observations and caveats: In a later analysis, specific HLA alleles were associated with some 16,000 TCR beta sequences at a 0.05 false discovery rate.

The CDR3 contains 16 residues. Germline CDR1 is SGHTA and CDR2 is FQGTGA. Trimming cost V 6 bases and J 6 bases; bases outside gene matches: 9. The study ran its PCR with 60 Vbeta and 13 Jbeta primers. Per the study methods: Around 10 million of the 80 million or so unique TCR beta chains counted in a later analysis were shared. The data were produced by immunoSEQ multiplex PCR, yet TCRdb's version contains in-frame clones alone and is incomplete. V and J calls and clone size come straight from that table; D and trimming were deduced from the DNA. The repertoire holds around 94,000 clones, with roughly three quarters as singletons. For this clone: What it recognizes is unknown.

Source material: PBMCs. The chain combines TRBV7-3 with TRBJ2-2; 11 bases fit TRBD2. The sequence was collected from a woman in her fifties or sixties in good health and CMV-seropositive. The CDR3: CASSWGLAVSSGELFF. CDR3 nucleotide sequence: TGTGCCAGCAGTTGGGGACTAGCGGTTTCTTCCGGGGAGCTGTTTTTT.